These 17 T cell receptor beta chains were sequenced from one sample in a study of CD8 T cells in Susac syndrome. Reverse transcription used about 0.45 to 1 ug RNA and random hexamers. Using its own MiXCR run on the immunoSEQ multiplex PCR reads, TCRdb lists one record per CDR3 protein. The sample consists of some 200,000 distinct CDR3 sequences, about 93% of them appearing once. The specimen sequenced was CD8+ T cells from PBMCs. The receptors were gathered from a human donor with multiple sclerosis.

The genes are TRBV9 and TRBJ2-2; perhaps TRBD1 as D (7 bases). V lost 4 bases to trimming and J lost 5 bases, with 24 bases between them. Germline V lookup: CDR1 SGDLS, CDR2 YYNGEE. CDR3 length: 18 residues. In DNA, the CDR3 is TGTGCCAGCAGCCCTCCAGTGGGGGGTACAGGGGAGACCGGGGAGCTGTTTTTT. Its protein product is CASSPPVGGTGETGELFF.

V usage is TRBV7-9 and J usage is TRBJ2-7; 11 positions agree with TRBD2. Germline trimming cut 2 bases from V and 6 bases from J; bases unmatched to any gene: 6. This CDR3 has 15 residues. Germline values: CDR1 SEHNR, CDR2 FQNEAQ (reference sequence). This CDR3 is CASSLIAGGPSEQYF. The DNA for the CDR3 is TGTGCCAGCAGCTTAATAGCGGGAGGGCCCAGCGAGCAGTACTTC. The whole variable domain, filled in from reference TRBV7-9 and TRBJ2-7, reads DTGVSQNPRHKITKRGQNVTFRCDPISEHNRLYWYRQTLGQGPEFLTYFQNEAQLEKSRLLSDRFSAERPKGSFSTLEIQRTEQGDSAMYLCASSLIAGGPSEQYFGPGTRLTVT.

The CDR3 protein is CASNHPGLTYNEQFF. The DNA for the CDR3 is TGTGCCAGCAATCACCCGGGACTAACTTACAATGAGCAGTTCTTC. The gene calls are TRBV12-3 or TRBV12-4 and TRBJ2-1; 7 bases match TRBD2. Trimming removed 7 bases from V and 4 bases from J; junction bases left unmatched: 10. The CDR3 loop spans 15 amino acids.

V is TRBV14 and J is TRBJ1-2, with D possibly being TRBD1 (5 bases). Trimming cost V 0 bases and J 6 bases, with 5 bases left between them. Germline CDR1 and CDR2: SGHDN and FVKESK. This CDR3 is 12 amino acids long. Here the CDR3 reads CASSQEGDGYTF. The CDR3 DNA reads as TGTGCCAGCAGCCAAGAAGGGGATGGCTACACCTTC.

The chain joins TRBV9 to TRBJ1-1, with D maybe TRBD1 (5 bases). The CDR3 consists of 13 residues. The V gene's germline CDR1 is SGDLS and CDR2 YYNGEE. V was pared by 0 bases and J by 4 bases, with 7 bases between. The CDR3 sequence is CASSVGGATEAFF. The CDR3 coding sequence is TGTGCCAGCAGCGTAGGAGGGGCCACTGAAGCTTTCTTT.

This chain connects TRBV29-1 to TRBJ1-2; a weak D match, TRBD1 (5 bases). Deletions cut 3 bases from V and 8 bases from J, with 16 bases between. Germline lookup yields CDR1 SQVTM and CDR2 ANQGSEA. The CDR3 has 13 amino acids. CDR3 coding DNA: TGCAGCGTTGAGGGAAGGCAGGGAAAAGGCTACACCTTC. Protein product: CSVEGRQGKGYTF.

The chain links TRBV21-1 to TRBJ2-2; no check of the table's D call, TRBD1, against the DNA was made. TRBV21-1 is given as a pseudogene. This CDR3 contains 18 residues. CDR3 region: CANSKALSRTGGCGELFF. The CDR3 DNA follows: TGTGCCAACAGCAAAGCGCTTTCAAGGACAGGGGGTTGCGGGGAGCTGTTTTTT.

The genes are TRBV11-2 and TRBJ2-7; 9 bases are shared with TRBD2. After removal of 1 base from V and 3 bases from J, the junction contained 7 bases not matched to a gene. Germline V lookup: CDR1 SGHAT, CDR2 FQNNGV. The CDR3 totals 16 residues. The CDR3 DNA reads TGTGCCAGCAGCTTAGTCACTAGCGGGCCTAGCTACGAGCAGTACTTC. It translates to CASSLVTSGPSYEQYF.

This clonotype was picked up one time. The chain combines TRBV7-9 with TRBJ2-7, with 8 nucleotides matching TRBD1. The CDR3 runs 17 residues. Germline CDR1 SEHNR, CDR2 FQNEAQ (reference sequence). The V and J ends lost 5 bases and 5 bases, in that order; junction bases with no gene match: 17. The CDR3 protein is CASSPTPGGQGYHEQYF. Written as DNA, the CDR3 is TGTGCCAGCAGCCCGACCCCAGGAGGACAGGGTTACCACGAGCAGTACTTC.

This clonotype was seen only once. The rearrangement uses TRBV27 and TRBJ2-6; 8 nucleotides agree with TRBD1. Germline-derived CDR1 and CDR2 are MNHEY and SMNVEV (reference sequence). This CDR3 is 15 amino acids long. The ends lost 8 bases at V and 1 base at J; junction bases unmatched: 4. The CDR3 nucleotides read TGTGCCAGCGGACAGGGAAGGTCTGGGGCCAACGTCCTGACTTTC. Translated, it gives CASGQGRSGANVLTF.

The V and J genes are TRBV12-5 and TRBJ1-1; D might be TRBD1 (6 bases). Germline V gives CDR1 LGHNT, CDR2 FRNRAP. Trimming left V 7 bases short and J 4 bases short, with 13 bases between. The CDR3 loop spans 13 amino acids. The CDR3 region has the DNA TGTGCTAGTGCTGTGGGGGGCGGCACTGAAGCTTTCTTT. Translation: CASAVGGGTEAFF.

The chain has TRBV27 and TRBJ2-1, with 7 bases lining up with TRBD1. Germline values: CDR1 MNHEY, CDR2 SMNVEV (reference sequence). With V trimmed by 4 bases and J by 1 base, 1 base remained unmatched. The CDR3 is made up of 14 amino acids. CDR3 amino acids: CASSWDRSYNEQFF. CDR3 bases: TGTGCCAGCAGTTGGGACAGATCCTACAATGAGCAGTTCTTC.

V and J are TRBV11-1 and TRBJ2-1; 9 bases are a match to TRBD2. V lost 1 base and J lost 7; bases outside the gene matches: 5. The CDR3 totals 15 residues. Germline V gene data show CDR1 as SGHAT and CDR2 as FQDESV (reference sequence). Here the CDR3 DNA reads TGTGCCAGCAGCTTAGGCGGGGGGGCCTTAAATGAGCAGTTCTTC. It translates to CASSLGGGALNEQFF.

The chain employs TRBV19 and TRBJ2-2, with D uncertain. The ends were cut back, 3 bases at V and 1 base at J, with 18 bases in the middle. Germline CDR1 reads LNHDA; CDR2 reads SQIVND (reference sequence). This CDR3 region has 18 residues. CDR3 loop: CASSIHPATLKNTGELFF. DNA of the CDR3: TGTGCCAGTAGTATCCACCCAGCGACCCTCAAGAACACCGGGGAGCTGTTTTTT.

The rearrangement links TRBV13 to TRBJ1-1; 7 bases match TRBD1. This CDR3 has 13 residues. Germline lookup yields CDR1 PRHDT and CDR2 FYEKMQ (reference sequence). V was clipped by 8 bases and J by 6 bases; unmatched bases: 9. The CDR3 is CASRQGGRAEAFF. CDR3 sequence (DNA): TGTGCCAGCCGCCAGGGGGGTCGCGCTGAAGCTTTCTTT.

Note on this clonotype: At one of its ends the junction is not consistent with the germline gene, which may arise from a read error. The chain uses TRBV12-3 or TRBV12-4 and TRBJ2-7, with 11 bases lining up with TRBD2. The CDR3 runs to 13 residues. The CDR3 DNA is TGTGCCAGCAGTCTAGCGGGAGGAGACGAGCAGTACTTC. Its protein is CASSLAGGDEQYF.

The chain joins TRBV5-6 to TRBJ1-1; no clear D. Germline CDR1 and CDR2: SGHDT and YYEEEE. V lost 5 bases, J lost 1 base, and 12 bases lay in between. This CDR3 is built from 14 residues. The CDR3 sequence: CASSFGTGNTEAFF. CDR3 bases: TGTGCCAGCAGTTTTGGTACGGGGAACACTGAAGCTTTCTTT. The full variable domain, with the rest looked up from reference TRBV5-6 and TRBJ1-1, is DAGVTQSPTHLIKTRGQQVTLRCSPKSGHDTVSWYQQALGQGPQFIFQYYEEEERQRGNFPDRFSGHQFPNYSSELNVNALLLGDSALYLCASSFGTGNTEAFFGQGTRLTVV.